The 19 T cell receptor beta chains reported below all come from one sample, sequenced in a study of T cells in Graves' hyperthyroidism and ophthalmopathy. Using RNA transcripts as the source, TCR beta CDR3 regions were amplified. A first-round RT-PCR of the TCR CDR3 used the HTBI primer set. Each CDR3 protein gets one entry after TCRdb re-called the multiplex PCR reads with MiXCR. The table has some 490,000 distinct CDR3 sequences, about 22% seen once. The sample taken for sequencing was blood. These receptors were obtained from a woman in her seventies with Graves' ophthalmopathy.

The sample holds a few counts of this clonotype. This chain links TRBV7-9 with TRBJ1-5, with unresolved D. Germline CDR1 reads SEHNR; CDR2 reads FQNEAQ (reference sequence). The CDR3 covers 15 residues. Between the trimmed V and J ends, which lost 2 bases and 2 bases, there was a span of 10 bases. Here the CDR3 DNA reads TGTGCCAGCAGCTTAAGCGGCGAAGGCAATCAGCCCCAGCATTTT. This translates into CASSLSGEGNQPQHF.

In this sample, this clonotype turned up a few times. The rearrangement joins TRBV10-1 to TRBJ1-2, with 8 nucleotides matching TRBD1. CDR1 and CDR2 from the germline V gene are WNHNN and SYGVQD (reference sequence). Trimming took 9 bases from V and 8 from J; bases not matched to a gene: 8. The CDR3 is 12 residues long. CDR3 protein: CARGTGTKGYTF. CDR3 DNA sequence: TGCGCCAGAGGGACAGGTACTAAGGGCTACACCTTC.

There are many counts of this clonotype. The chain links TRBV27 to TRBJ1-5; 12 nucleotides agree with TRBD1. Germline assignment: CDR1 MNHEY and CDR2 SMNVEV (reference sequence). Unmatched junction bases numbered 2, after V lost 2 bases and J lost 6 bases. CDR3 length: 15 amino acids. For the CDR3, the DNA is TGTGCCAGCAGTTTAGGGACAGGGGGCCGTCAGCCCCAGCATTTT. It is translated as CASSLGTGGRQPQHF.

The CDR3 DNA reads TGTGCCAGCAGTGGGTATCTTACGGCGACAGGGCCTGAAGCTTTCTTT. Translation gives CASSGYLTATGPEAFF. The J gene is TRBJ1-1, the V gene TRBV27; 7 bases agree with TRBD1. Germline lookup yields CDR1 MNHEY and CDR2 SMNVEV (reference sequence). The CDR3 contains 16 residues. With 5 bases clipped from V and 6 bases from J, the junction kept 15 bases outside the gene matches.

This chain joins TRBV7-9 and TRBJ2-3, with 11 bases matching TRBD2. V lost 5 bases, J lost 0 bases, and 13 bases stayed unmatched. The CDR3 loop spans 19 amino acids. Germline loops: CDR1 SEHNR, CDR2 FQNEAQ (reference sequence). The CDR3 reads CASSHGTSGPGSSTDTQYF. CDR3 sequence (DNA): TGTGCCAGCAGCCACGGGACTAGCGGCCCTGGGTCTAGCACAGATACGCAGTATTTT.

The table lists this clonotype with many counts. V gene TRBV12-3 or TRBV12-4 combines with J gene TRBJ2-7; TRBD2 aligns across 13 bases. Trimming at V came to 6 bases and at J to 8 bases, leaving 10 bases not matched to a gene. The CDR3 sequence is 15 residues long. The CDR3 spells CASSRGTSGIAKQYF. Here the CDR3 DNA reads TGTGCCAGCAGCCGAGGGACTAGCGGGATAGCGAAGCAGTACTTC.

This chain joins TRBV3-1 and TRBJ2-5; 8 nucleotides align to TRBD2. V lost 6 bases and J lost 7; bases outside the gene matches: 4. Germline V gene sequence: CDR1 LGHDT, CDR2 YNNKEL (reference sequence). CDR3 length equals 12 residues. The DNA of the CDR3 is TGTGCCAGCAGAGTCCTAGCGGGGACCCAGTACTTC. Its protein product is CASRVLAGTQYF.

This clonotype has ten or more counts. The gene calls are TRBV11-1 and TRBJ2-1; D is unresolved. Trimming stripped 6 bases from V and 2 bases from J, with 17 bases between. The CDR3 is made up of 16 amino acids. Germline V CDR1 and CDR2: SGHAT, FQDESV (reference sequence). CDR3 protein: CASSSYYSPPYNEQFF. CDR3 sequence (DNA): TGTGCCAGCAGTTCGTACTACAGCCCACCCTACAATGAGCAGTTCTTC.

At least ten counts were recorded for this clonotype. The V gene is TRBV11-2, the J gene TRBJ1-1; D is perhaps TRBD1 (5 bases). The CDR3 totals 13 residues. Per the germline V gene, CDR1 is SGHAT and CDR2 is FQNNGV. V was clipped by 5 bases and J by 5 bases, with 12 bases between them. The CDR3 sequence: CASSVGPRTEAFF. As DNA, the CDR3 is TGTGCCAGCAGCGTGGGACCGAGAACTGAAGCTTTCTTT.

The chain carries TRBV10-1 and TRBJ2-7, with 7 positions matching TRBD2. J was trimmed by 4 bases and V by 2 bases; bases with no gene match: 14. In germline, CDR1 is WNHNN, CDR2 SYGVQD (reference sequence). The CDR3 has 17 residues. CDR3 bases: TGCGCCAGCAGTGAGGAAAAGGGCGGCGGGAGACTTTACGAGCAGTACTTC. Encoded protein: CASSEEKGGGRLYEQYF.

The J gene is TRBJ2-1, the V gene TRBV9, with 8 bases fitting TRBD2. The germline gives CDR1 SGDLS, CDR2 YYNGEE. There are 17 residues in the CDR3. J gave up 8 bases and V 4 bases, and 17 bases lay outside the gene matches. The CDR3 sequence is CASSPRGAGGYSHEQFF. CDR3 nucleotides: TGTGCCAGCAGCCCCAGGGGTGCGGGAGGTTATTCACATGAGCAGTTCTTC.

The V gene is TRBV5-1, the J gene TRBJ2-2; 10 bases are a match to TRBD1. Germline CDR1 SGHRS, CDR2 YFSETQ. The V and J ends lost 5 bases and 6 bases, in that order; junction bases with no gene match: 1. The CDR3 contains 13 residues. The CDR3 region is CASRGQGAGELFF. The CDR3 bases are TGCGCCAGCAGAGGACAGGGGGCCGGGGAGCTGTTTTTT.

The chain is built from TRBV10-3 and TRBJ2-1; D possibly corresponds to TRBD1 (6 bases). The CDR3 consists of 15 residues. Deletions cut 2 bases from V and 5 bases from J, with 13 bases between. Germline lookup yields CDR1 ENHRY and CDR2 SYGVKD. The CDR3 reads CAISEQWGPNNEQFF. DNA of the CDR3: TGTGCCATCAGTGAGCAGTGGGGGCCTAACAATGAGCAGTTCTTC.

This clonotype was counted ten times or more. The chain is built from TRBV28 and TRBJ2-7; D not certain. The germline V gene has CDR1 MDHEN and CDR2 SYDVKM. CDR3 length: 15 residues. V was shortened by 2 bases and J by 7 bases, with 18 bases between the two germline ends. The CDR3 region has the DNA TGTGCCAGCAGTTTACAGCCGAGTGTGAGTGGGGAGCAGTACTTC. Translated: CASSLQPSVSGEQYF.

This clonotype was observed many times. The chain recombines TRBV11-2 with TRBJ2-5; no definite D call. Trimming pared 1 base from V and 2 bases from J, leaving 5 bases between. From germline, CDR1 is SGHAT and CDR2 FQNNGV. The CDR3 loop spans 13 amino acids. CDR3 sequence reads: CASSLAQQETQYF. CDR3 nucleotide sequence: TGTGCCAGCAGCTTAGCACAGCAAGAGACCCAGTACTTC.

V gene TRBV11-2 combines with J gene TRBJ2-7; D is uncertain. V dropped 5 bases and J dropped 3 bases, with 17 bases sitting between them. This CDR3 region has 15 residues. From germline, CDR1 is SGHAT and CDR2 FQNNGV. The CDR3 DNA reads TGTGCCAGCAGCCCGGAGACATCCTTCGGCTACGAGCAGTACTTC. Its protein product is CASSPETSFGYEQYF.

This clonotype was seen a handful of times. V usage is TRBV6-2 or TRBV6-3 and J usage is TRBJ2-7; D remains unclear. Germline lookup yields CDR1 MNHEY and CDR2 SVGEGT. V was cut by 0 bases and J by 6 bases, with 12 bases left in between. This CDR3 is built from 14 residues. DNA for the CDR3: TGTGCCAGCAGTTACTCAGGGAACCCCGGCGAGCAGTACTTC. Translated, it gives CASSYSGNPGEQYF.

The table lists this clonotype with many counts. This chain joins TRBV28 and TRBJ1-2; D ambiguous. This CDR3 comprises 14 residues. CDR1 is MDHEN and CDR2 is SYDVKM in the germline V gene. The V and J ends lost 2 bases and 8 bases respectively, with 15 bases between them. The CDR3 here is CASSLVVGADGYTF. CDR3 bases: TGTGCCAGCAGTTTAGTTGTGGGCGCGGACGGCTACACCTTC.

The sample holds many counts of this clonotype. V usage is TRBV20-1 and J usage is TRBJ1-2, with 9 bases identical to TRBD1. Germline CDR1 and CDR2: DFQATT and SNEGSKA (reference sequence). V shed 5 bases, J shed 4 bases, and the junction held 5 bases outside the gene matches. This CDR3 has 13 residues. As DNA, the CDR3 is TGCAGTGCTTCCGGGACAGGGCCCTATGGCTACACCTTC. Translated, it gives CSASGTGPYGYTF.